This is a list of T cell receptor beta chains from one sample in a study of CD8+CD57+ T cells in acquired aplastic anemia. TCRdb re-called the reads through MiXCR, storing one row per CDR3 protein. The repertoire holds hundreds of thousands of distinct CDR3 sequences, with 55% to 70% as singletons. Sequenced material: sorted CD4+, CD8+, or CD8+CD57+ T cells (not recorded which) from PBMCs. These receptors were obtained from a human donor in good health, serving as a control. Both conserved end residues are part of each CDR3. Fields, in order: CDR3 DNA, CDR3 protein, D gene, V gene, clone size, J gene. A D gene is named only where the DNA matches it firmly. Clone size is given for some rows only: seen once, a few or many times, or a class if the clone is expanded.

TGTGCCAGCAGCTGGCGGACCCAGCTGATCGGGGGAGGCATGTTTTTT CASSWRTQLIGGGMFF NA TRBV7-2 NA TRBJ2-2
TGTGCCAGCGGGGGAGGGGGCGCCTGGGGAAAACTGTTTTTT CASGGGGAWGKLFF TRBD1 TRBV7-2 many TRBJ1-4
TGTGCCAGCAGTAGGGCAACGGGACGGAGACATTCACCCCTCCACTTT CASSRATGRRHSPLHF NA TRBV12-3/TRBV12-4 NA TRBJ1-6
TGTGCCATCAGTGCCCAAGCGGGGGCCATTTACAATGAGCAGTTCTTC CAISAQAGAIYNEQFF TRBD2 TRBV10-3 once TRBJ2-1
TGTGCCAGCAGCTTAGCAGGGGGGGTTGGCTACACCTTC CASSLAGGVGYTF TRBD1 TRBV2 NA TRBJ1-2
TGTGCCAGCAGCTTATACAGGAGACCCTATAATTCACCCCTCCACTTT CASSLYRRPYNSPLHF NA TRBV7-2 NA TRBJ1-6
TGTGCCAGCAGGGCTTGGGGGGCCGAGCAGTACTTC CASRAWGAEQYF NA TRBV11-2 NA TRBJ2-7
TGCAGTGCTAGCTTTCGGGCTGAAGCTTTCTTT CSASFRAEAFF NA TRBV20-1 NA TRBJ1-1
TGTGCCAGCAGCAACTCCATCCTCTATGGCTACACCTTC CASSNSILYGYTF NA TRBV5-4 NA TRBJ1-2
TGTGCCAGCAGCGCCACAGGGGGAGGAAACACCATACATTTT CASSATGGGNTIHF TRBD1 TRBV7-2 NA TRBJ1-6
TGCGCCAGCAATGGAGACGGGACAGGCCACTCCTACGAGCAGTACTTC CASNGDGTGHSYEQYF TRBD1 TRBV10-2 many TRBJ2-7
TGTGCCATCAGTGCGTCGACAGACACCTACGGCTACACCTTC CAISASTDTYGYTF NA TRBV10-3 NA TRBJ1-2
TGTGCCAGCAGCTGGGACAGGGGCGACGAGCAGTACTTC CASSWDRGDEQYF TRBD1 TRBV7-2 many TRBJ2-7
TGTGCCAGCAGTTACTCGACTAGCGGGGAGACCCAGTACTTC CASSYSTSGETQYF TRBD2 TRBV6-5 NA TRBJ2-5
TGTGCCAGCAGCCACCACTCGGTCTCCTATGGCTACACCTTC CASSHHSVSYGYTF NA TRBV7-3 NA TRBJ1-2
TGCAGTGCTAGAGACAGCTCCTATAAAGCACCCCTCCACTTT CSARDSSYKAPLHF NA TRBV20-1 NA TRBJ1-6
TGTGCCAGCAGCGCGCCCTCGGGGGCGCAGTTCTTC CASSAPSGAQFF NA TRBV2 NA TRBJ2-1
TGTGCCAGCAGCCCCCCGGGCGGGGGGTGGGGCACAGATACGCAGTATTTT CASSPPGGGWGTDTQYF TRBD2 TRBV7-2 many TRBJ2-3
TGTGCCAGCAGCGCAGCAGGAGAGAGCGAGCAGTTC CASSAAGESEQF NA TRBV7-2 NA TRBJ2-5
TGTGCCAGCAGCTTAGAATACGGTGGCACAGGGGAGACCCAGTACTTC CASSLEYGGTGETQYF NA TRBV5-1 NA TRBJ2-5
TGTGCCAGCAGCTCACTCGGGAGCAATCAGCCCCAGCATTTT CASSSLGSNQPQHF NA TRBV7-2 many TRBJ1-5
TGTGCCACCAGCCCCCCCCGGGGGTTTCACAAGGCGCAGTACTTC CATSPPRGFHKAQYF NA TRBV24-1 NA TRBJ2-5
TGTGCCAGCAGCCCCAATCCAGGCTATGGCTACACCTTC CASSPNPGYGYTF NA TRBV7-8 few TRBJ1-2
TGTGCCAGCAGCTTAGAACGGTGGGAAGAGACCCAGTACTTC CASSLERWEETQYF NA TRBV7-9 many TRBJ2-5
TGCGCCAGCAGCACCCCGGGTCGGAACTACGAGCAGTACTTC CASSTPGRNYEQYF NA TRBV7-3 NA TRBJ2-7
TGTGCCAGCAGTTACCCTTTTATGGGACTGATTAATTTCGGCTCCAGCTTC CASSYPFMGLINFGSSF NA TRBV2 NA TRBJ1-2
TGTGCCAGCAGTGACGACGGAAACACCATATATTTT CASSDDGNTIYF NA TRBV2 few TRBJ1-3
TGTGCCAGCAGTTTTGTACAGGGCCTAGGCAATCAGCCCCAGCATTTT CASSFVQGLGNQPQHF NA TRBV10-2 NA TRBJ1-5
TGCAGTGCCAGCCCAGGGGCAATCTACACACCCCTCCACTTT CSASPGAIYTPLHF NA TRBV20-1 NA TRBJ1-6
TGTGCCAGCAGTTTGGAAGTAGCGGGGTCCTACGAGCAGTACTTC CASSLEVAGSYEQYF TRBD2 TRBV12-3/TRBV12-4 NA TRBJ2-7
TGCGCCAGCAGCTTGGCAGAGGGGGAACGGTACGAGCAGTACTTC CASSLAEGERYEQYF NA TRBV7-2 NA TRBJ2-7
TGTGCCAGCAGCAACCGGGAGTCGGGAACCAAAGCTTTTTTT CASSNRESGTKAFF NA TRBV7-3 NA TRBJ1-3
TGTGCCAGCAGCTTAGTTGGGGTCAGCACTGAAGCTTTCCTCCACTTT CASSLVGVSTEAFLHF NA TRBV7-2 NA TRBJ1-6
TGTGCCAGCAGCCAAGGACTATTAGGTACAGGAAGCACAGATACGCAGTATTTT CASSQGLLGTGSTDTQYF NA TRBV7-8 NA TRBJ2-3
TGTGCCAGTAGCGAAGCTCACTCTGGGTTCACCGTCGATACCTTC CASSEAHSGFTVDTF NA TRBV7-2 NA TRBJ1-2
TGCGCCAGCAGTTTACAGCAGGGATACTACACCTTC CASSLQQGYYTF NA TRBV2 NA TRBJ1-2
TGTGCCAGCAGTTTTAAGGTAGCATTGAAGCCCCAGCATTTT CASSFKVALKPQHF NA TRBV5-5 NA TRBJ1-5
TGTGCCAGCAGCCTGCCCTCGGGGGCGGCTGAAATACTGTTTTTT CASSLPSGAAEILFF NA TRBV9 NA TRBJ1-4
TGTGCCAGCAGCTTAGAAGGGCAGACAAGCAATCAGCCCCAGCATTTT CASSLEGQTSNQPQHF NA TRBV7-8 NA TRBJ1-5
TGTGCCAGCAGCACGGGGTGGCGGAGCGATCAGCCCCAGCATTTT CASSTGWRSDQPQHF NA TRBV12-3/TRBV12-4 NA TRBJ1-5
TGTGCCAGCAGCCCACTTGCCCTAGCGGGGGGGGATGAGCAGTTCTTC CASSPLALAGGDEQFF TRBD2 TRBV24-1 NA TRBJ2-1
TGTGCCAGCAGCTTGGACAGGGCAGGAGGAACCGGGGAGCTGTTTTTT CASSLDRAGGTGELFF NA TRBV5-5 NA TRBJ2-2
TGTGCCAGCAGTGGGGTGGGCAGCTACGAGCACTCCTTC CASSGVGSYEHSF NA TRBV10-2 NA TRBJ1-2
TGTGCCAGCAGCTTAGAAGGCGGTCGATATAATTCACCCCTCCACTTT CASSLEGGRYNSPLHF NA TRBV13 NA TRBJ1-6
TGCAGCGCTAGGTCGCCAGAACGGGGAACCACCATACATTTT CSARSPERGTTIHF NA TRBV20-1 NA TRBJ1-3
TGTGCCATCAGTGAACCGGGAGAGAGAGGGCAAGAGACCCAGTACTTC CAISEPGERGQETQYF NA TRBV10-3 few TRBJ2-5
TGTGCCAGCAGCTTCAAGAGTCTGAACACTGAAGCTTTCTTT CASSFKSLNTEAFF NA TRBV7-8 many TRBJ1-1
TGTGCCAGCAGTGTCTCGGCAGTAAACACTGAAGCTTTCTTT CASSVSAVNTEAFF NA TRBV2 many TRBJ1-1
TGTGCCAGCAGCCCCCCGCGAATGAGGGGAGTTGGGGAGCTGTTTTTT CASSPPRMRGVGELFF NA TRBV11-1 many TRBJ2-2
TGTGCCAGCAGCTTTGAGGGGGAGCTACCCACTAGGCAGTTCTTC CASSFEGELPTRQFF NA TRBV7-3 NA TRBJ2-1
TGTGCCAGCAGACCAGAACAGTGGGAGCTGTTTTTC CASRPEQWELFF NA TRBV7-4 NA TRBJ2-2